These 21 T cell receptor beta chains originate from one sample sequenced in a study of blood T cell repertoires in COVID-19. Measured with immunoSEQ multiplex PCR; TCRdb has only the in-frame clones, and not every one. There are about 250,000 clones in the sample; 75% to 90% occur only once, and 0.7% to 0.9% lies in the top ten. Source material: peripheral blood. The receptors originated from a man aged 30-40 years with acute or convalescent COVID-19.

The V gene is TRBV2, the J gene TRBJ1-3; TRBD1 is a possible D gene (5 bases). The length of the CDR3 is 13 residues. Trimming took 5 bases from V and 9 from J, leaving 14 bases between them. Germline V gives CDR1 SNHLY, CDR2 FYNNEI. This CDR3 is CASSKGLSSTIYF. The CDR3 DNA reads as TGTGCCAGCAGTAAGGGGCTGTCGAGCACCATATATTTT.

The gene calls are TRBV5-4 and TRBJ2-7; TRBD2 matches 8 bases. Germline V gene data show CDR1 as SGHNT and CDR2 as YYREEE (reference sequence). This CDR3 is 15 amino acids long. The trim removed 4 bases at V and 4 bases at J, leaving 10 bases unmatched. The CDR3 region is CASSPGQGLAYEQYF. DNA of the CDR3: TGTGCCAGCAGCCCAGGACAAGGACTAGCTTACGAGCAGTACTTC. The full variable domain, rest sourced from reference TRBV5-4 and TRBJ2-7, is ETGVTQSPTHLIKTRGQQVTLRCSSQSGHNTVSWYQQALGQGPQFIFQYYREEENGRGNFPPRFSGLQFPNYSSELNVNALELDDSALYLCASSPGQGLAYEQYFGPGTRLTVT.

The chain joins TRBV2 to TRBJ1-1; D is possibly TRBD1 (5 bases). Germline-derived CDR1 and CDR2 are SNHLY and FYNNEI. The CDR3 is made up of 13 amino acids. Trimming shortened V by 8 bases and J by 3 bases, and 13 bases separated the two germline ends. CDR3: CASQGFRYTEAFF. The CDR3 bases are TGTGCCAGCCAGGGTTTTAGGTACACTGAAGCTTTCTTT.

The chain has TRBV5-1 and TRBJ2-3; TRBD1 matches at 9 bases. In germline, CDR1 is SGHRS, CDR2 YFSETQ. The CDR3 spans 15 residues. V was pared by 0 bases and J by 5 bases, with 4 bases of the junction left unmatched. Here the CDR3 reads CASSLGTGVRDTQYF. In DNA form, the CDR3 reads TGCGCCAGCAGCTTGGGGACAGGGGTGAGAGATACGCAGTATTTT.

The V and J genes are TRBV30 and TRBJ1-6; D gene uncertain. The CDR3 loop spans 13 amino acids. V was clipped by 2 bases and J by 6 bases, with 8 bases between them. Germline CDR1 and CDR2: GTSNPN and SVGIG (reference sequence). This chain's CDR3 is CAWSRESNSPLHF. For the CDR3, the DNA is TGTGCCTGGAGTCGGGAATCTAATTCACCCCTCCACTTT.

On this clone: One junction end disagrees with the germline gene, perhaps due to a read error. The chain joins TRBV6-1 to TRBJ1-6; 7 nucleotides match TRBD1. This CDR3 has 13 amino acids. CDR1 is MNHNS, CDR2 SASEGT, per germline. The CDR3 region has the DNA TGTGCCAGCAGTGAAGCGGTTGACAGGGCCTTCTACTTT. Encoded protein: CASSEAVDRAFYF.

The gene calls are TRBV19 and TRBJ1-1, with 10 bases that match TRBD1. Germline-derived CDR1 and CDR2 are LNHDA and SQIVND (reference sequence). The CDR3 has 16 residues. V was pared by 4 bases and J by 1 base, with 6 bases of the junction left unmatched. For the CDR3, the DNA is TGTGCCAGTAGTAGAGGGGACAGGGGAACGAACACTGAAGCTTTCTTT. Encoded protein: CASSRGDRGTNTEAFF.

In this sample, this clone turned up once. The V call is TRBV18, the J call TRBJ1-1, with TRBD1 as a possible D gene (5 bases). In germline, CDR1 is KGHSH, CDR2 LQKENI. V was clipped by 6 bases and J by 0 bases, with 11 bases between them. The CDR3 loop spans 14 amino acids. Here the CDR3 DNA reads TGTGCCAGCTCGATCGACAGCATGAACACTGAAGCTTTCTTT. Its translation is CASSIDSMNTEAFF.

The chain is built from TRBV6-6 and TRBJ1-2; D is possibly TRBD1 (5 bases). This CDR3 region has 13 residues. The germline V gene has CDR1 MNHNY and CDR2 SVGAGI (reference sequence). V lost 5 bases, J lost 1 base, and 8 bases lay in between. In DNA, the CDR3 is TGTGCCAGCAGTCAGCAGGGTAACTATGGCTACACCTTC. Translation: CASSQQGNYGYTF.

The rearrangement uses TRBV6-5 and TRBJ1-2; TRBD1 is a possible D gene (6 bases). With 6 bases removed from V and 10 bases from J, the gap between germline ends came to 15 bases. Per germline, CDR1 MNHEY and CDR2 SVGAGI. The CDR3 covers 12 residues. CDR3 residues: CASRKTGKDYTF. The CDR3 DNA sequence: TGTGCCAGCAGGAAGACAGGAAAGGACTACACCTTC.

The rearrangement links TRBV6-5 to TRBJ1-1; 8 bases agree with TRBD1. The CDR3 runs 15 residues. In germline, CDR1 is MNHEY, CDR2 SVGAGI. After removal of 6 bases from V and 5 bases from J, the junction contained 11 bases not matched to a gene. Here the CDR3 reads CASSLIRGRRTEAFF. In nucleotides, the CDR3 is TGTGCCAGCAGCCTGATCAGGGGGCGGAGGACTGAAGCTTTCTTT.

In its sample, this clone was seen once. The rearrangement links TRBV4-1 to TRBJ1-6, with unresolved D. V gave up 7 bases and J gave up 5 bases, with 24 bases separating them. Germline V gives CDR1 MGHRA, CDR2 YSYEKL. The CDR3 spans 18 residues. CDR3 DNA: TGCGCCAGCACCCCGAAAGCCCTCAATTCCTTCGATAATTCACCCCTCCACTTT. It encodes CASTPKALNSFDNSPLHF.

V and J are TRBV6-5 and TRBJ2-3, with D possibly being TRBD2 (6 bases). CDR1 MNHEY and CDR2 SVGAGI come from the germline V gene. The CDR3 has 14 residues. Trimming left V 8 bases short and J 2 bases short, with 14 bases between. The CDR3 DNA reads TGTGCCAGCGCCCTCGGGGGATCCACAGATACGCAGTATTTT. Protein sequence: CASALGGSTDTQYF.

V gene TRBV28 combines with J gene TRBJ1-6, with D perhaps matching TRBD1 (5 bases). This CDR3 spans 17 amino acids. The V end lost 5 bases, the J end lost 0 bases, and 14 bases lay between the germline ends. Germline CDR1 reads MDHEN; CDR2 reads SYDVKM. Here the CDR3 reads CASSRDSLSSYNSPLHF. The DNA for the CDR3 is TGTGCCAGCAGTCGGGACTCTCTGAGCTCCTATAATTCACCCCTCCACTTT.

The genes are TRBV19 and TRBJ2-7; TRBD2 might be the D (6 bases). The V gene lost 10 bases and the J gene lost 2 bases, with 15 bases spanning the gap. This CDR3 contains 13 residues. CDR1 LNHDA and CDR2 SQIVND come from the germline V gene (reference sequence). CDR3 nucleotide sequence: TGTGCCACACGGGAGACCGTCACCTACGAGCAGTACTTC. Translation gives CATRETVTYEQYF.

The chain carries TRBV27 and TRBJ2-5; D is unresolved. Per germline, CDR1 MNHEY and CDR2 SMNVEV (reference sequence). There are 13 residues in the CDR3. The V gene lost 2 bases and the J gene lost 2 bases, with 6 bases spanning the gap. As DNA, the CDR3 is TGTGCCAGCAGTTTAAACCGGCAAGAGACCCAGTACTTC. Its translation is CASSLNRQETQYF.

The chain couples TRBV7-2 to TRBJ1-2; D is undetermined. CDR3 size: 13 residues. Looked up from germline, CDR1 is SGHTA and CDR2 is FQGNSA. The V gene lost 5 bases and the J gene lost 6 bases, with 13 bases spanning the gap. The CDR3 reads CASSLLNYNGYTF. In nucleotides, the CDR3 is TGTGCCAGCAGCCTGCTGAATTACAATGGCTACACCTTC.

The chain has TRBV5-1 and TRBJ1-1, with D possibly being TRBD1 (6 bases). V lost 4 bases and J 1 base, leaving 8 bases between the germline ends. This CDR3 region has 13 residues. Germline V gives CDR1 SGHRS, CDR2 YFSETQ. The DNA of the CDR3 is TGCGCCAGCAGCCAACAGGGGAACACTGAAGCTTTCTTT. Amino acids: CASSQQGNTEAFF.

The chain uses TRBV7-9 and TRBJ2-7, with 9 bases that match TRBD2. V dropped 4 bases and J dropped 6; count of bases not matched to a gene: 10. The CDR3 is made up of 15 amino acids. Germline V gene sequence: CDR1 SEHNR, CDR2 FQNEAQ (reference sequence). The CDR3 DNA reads TGTGCCAGCAGCTCCTATAGCGGGAGTTCCCGCGAGCAGTACTTC. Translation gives CASSSYSGSSREQYF.

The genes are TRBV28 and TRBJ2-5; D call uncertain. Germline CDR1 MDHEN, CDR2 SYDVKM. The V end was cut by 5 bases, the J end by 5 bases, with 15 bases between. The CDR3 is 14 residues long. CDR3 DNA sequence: TGTGCCAGCAGTGGCCAACAGTTTGGGGAGACCCAGTACTTC. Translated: CASSGQQFGETQYF.

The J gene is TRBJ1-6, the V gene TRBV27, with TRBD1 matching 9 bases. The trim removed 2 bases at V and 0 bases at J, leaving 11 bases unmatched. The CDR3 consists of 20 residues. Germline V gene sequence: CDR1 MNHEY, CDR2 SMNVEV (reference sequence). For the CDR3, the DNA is TGTGCCAGCAGTTTAAAGTCGGACAGGGGTTTTAGCTCCTATAATTCACCCCTCCACTTT. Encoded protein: CASSLKSDRGFSSYNSPLHF.